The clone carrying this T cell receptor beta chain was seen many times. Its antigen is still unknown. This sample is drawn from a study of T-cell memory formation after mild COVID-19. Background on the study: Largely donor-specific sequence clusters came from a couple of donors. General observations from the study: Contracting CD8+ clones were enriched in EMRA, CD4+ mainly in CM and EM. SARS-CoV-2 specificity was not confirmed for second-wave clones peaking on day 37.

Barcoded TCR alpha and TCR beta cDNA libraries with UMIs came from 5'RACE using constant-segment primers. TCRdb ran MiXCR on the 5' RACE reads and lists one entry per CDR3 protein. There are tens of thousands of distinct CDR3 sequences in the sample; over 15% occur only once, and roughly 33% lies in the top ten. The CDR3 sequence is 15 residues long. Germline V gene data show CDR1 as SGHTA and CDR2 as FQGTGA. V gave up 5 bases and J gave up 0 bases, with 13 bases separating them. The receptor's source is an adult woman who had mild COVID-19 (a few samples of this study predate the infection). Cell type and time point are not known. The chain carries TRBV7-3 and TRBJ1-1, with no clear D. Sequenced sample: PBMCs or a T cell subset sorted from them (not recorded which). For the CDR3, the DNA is TGTGCCAGCAGCCCCGGCGAGGCCTTGAACACTGAAGCTTTCTTT. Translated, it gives CASSPGEALNTEAFF.